These 24 T cell receptor beta chains were all obtained from the same sample, sequenced in a study of human T cells and chemical hapten exposure. From the RACE reads, TCRdb called clonotypes with MiXCR, one entry per CDR3 protein. The data show approximately 180,000 distinct CDR3 sequences, 30% seen once. Time point: pre-sensitization, week 0. Treatment described: therapeutic diphenylcyclopropenone sensitization with weekly scalp DPC. Material: whole blood, obtained in connection with sensitization to the hapten diphenylcyclopropenone (DPC). These receptors all come from a young woman with alopecia areata. Some clones in this sample may be carry-over from other donors' samples.

This clonotype has just one count. The J gene is TRBJ1-5, the V gene TRBV10-3; D might be TRBD1 (5 bases). Germline CDR1 and CDR2: ENHRY and SYGVKD. Trimming took 0 bases from V and 0 from J, leaving 12 bases between them. This CDR3 is built from 17 residues. The CDR3 loop is CAISESGEINSNQPQHF. The DNA for the CDR3 is TGTGCCATCAGTGAGTCGGGGGAGATTAATAGCAATCAGCCCCAGCATTTT.

The chain couples TRBV9 to TRBJ2-1, with 9 bases fitting TRBD2. The CDR3 has 15 residues. V was pared by 0 bases and J by 8 bases, with 6 bases of the junction left unmatched. Per germline, CDR1 SGDLS and CDR2 YYNGEE. Written as DNA, the CDR3 is TGTGCCAGCAGCGTAGGTGCGGGAGGGAATGATGAGCAGTTCTTC. Translation gives CASSVGAGGNDEQFF.

The table lists this clonotype with a few counts. V gene TRBV5-1 combines with J gene TRBJ1-4, with a tentative D call TRBD1 (5 bases). This CDR3 is built from 15 residues. Germline CDR1 is SGHRS and CDR2 is YFSETQ. Trimming shortened V by 6 bases and J by 0 bases, and 12 bases separated the two germline ends. In DNA, the CDR3 is TGCGCCAGCAATGCCGGGACCACAACTAATGAAAAACTGTTTTTT. Translated: CASNAGTTTNEKLFF.

This clonotype was counted at least ten times. The J gene is TRBJ2-2, the V gene TRBV10-1, with unresolved D. Germline V gives CDR1 WNHNN, CDR2 SYGVQD (reference sequence). The length of the CDR3 is 14 residues. V dropped 3 bases and J dropped 0 bases, with 5 bases sitting between them. The CDR3 reads CASSDWPNTGELFF. The CDR3 DNA is TGCGCCAGCAGTGACTGGCCGAACACCGGGGAGCTGTTTTTT.

The chain carries TRBV24-1 and TRBJ2-3; D remains ambiguous. Germline CDR1 and CDR2: KGHDR and SFDVKD. V was pared by 5 bases and J by 1 base, with 6 bases between. The CDR3 runs 13 residues. CDR3 region: CATSATGTDTQYF. Here the CDR3 DNA reads TGTGCCACCAGTGCGACCGGCACAGATACGCAGTATTTT.

The chain has TRBV28 and TRBJ2-3; no clear D. This CDR3 is built from 14 residues. CDR1 and CDR2 from the germline V gene are MDHEN and SYDVKM. Trimming shortened V by 3 bases and J by 6 bases, and 13 bases separated the two germline ends. CDR3 amino acids: CASSFFAARDTQYF. The DNA for the CDR3 is TGTGCCAGCAGTTTTTTTGCGGCAAGGGATACGCAGTATTTT.

The chain couples TRBV28 to TRBJ1-1; TRBD1 matches at 8 bases. V lost 1 base, J lost 4 bases, and 2 bases stayed unmatched. CDR1 and CDR2 from the germline V gene are MDHEN and SYDVKM. This CDR3 comprises 14 residues. The CDR3 sequence: CASSLYRGSTEAFF. DNA for the CDR3: TGTGCCAGCAGTTTATACAGGGGGAGCACTGAAGCTTTCTTT. Using reference TRBV28 and TRBJ1-1 for the parts outside the CDR3, the full variable domain is DVKVTQSSRYLVKRTGEKVFLECVQDMDHENMFWYRQDPGLGLRLIYFSYDVKMKEKGDIPEGYSVSREKKERFSLILESASTNQTSMYLCASSLYRGSTEAFFGQGTRLTVV.

V and J are TRBV12-3 or TRBV12-4 and TRBJ2-5; D unclear. Trimming pared 1 base from V and 5 bases from J, leaving 5 bases between. The CDR3 contains 12 residues. The CDR3 spells CASSLVFETQYF. CDR3 nucleotides: TGTGCCAGCAGTTTAGTGTTTGAGACCCAGTACTTC.

This clonotype has more than one count but fewer than ten. The chain couples TRBV13 to TRBJ2-1; D tentatively reads TRBD1 or TRBD2 (5 bases each). CDR1 PRHDT and CDR2 FYEKMQ come from the germline V gene (reference sequence). The V gene lost 3 bases and the J gene lost 4 bases, with 16 bases spanning the gap. The CDR3 runs 16 residues. The CDR3 bases are TGTGCCAGCAGCTTCAGGGACCGTCTTACTTACAATGAGCAGTTCTTC. This gives the protein CASSFRDRLTYNEQFF.

The CDR3 bases are TGCAGTGCTAGAGATAACAGGGGAACGAGCTATGGCTACACCTTC. Encoded protein: CSARDNRGTSYGYTF. V and J are TRBV20-1 and TRBJ1-2; 7 bases fit TRBD1. After removal of 0 bases from V and 4 bases from J, the junction contained 8 bases not matched to a gene. This CDR3 comprises 15 residues. Per the germline V gene, CDR1 is DFQATT and CDR2 is SNEGSKA (reference sequence).

This clonotype has ten or more counts. The gene calls are TRBV27 and TRBJ2-1, with 11 bases fitting TRBD2. V trimming: 3 bases; J trimming: 7 bases; junction bases outside the gene matches: 11. The CDR3 is made up of 17 amino acids. Germline CDR1 and CDR2: MNHEY and SMNVEV (reference sequence). This CDR3 is CASSFVALAGGYNEQFF. The DNA for the CDR3 is TGTGCCAGCAGTTTCGTGGCGCTAGCGGGAGGTTATAATGAGCAGTTCTTC.

This clonotype was seen more than once but under ten times. The V and J genes are TRBV12-3 or TRBV12-4 and TRBJ1-3; D unclear. The CDR3 contains 13 residues. V was cut by 6 bases and J by 2 bases, with 8 bases left in between. The CDR3: CASSLNTGNTIYF. DNA of the CDR3: TGTGCCAGCAGCTTGAACACTGGAAACACCATATATTTT.

The J gene is TRBJ2-2, the V gene TRBV20-1, with D possibly being TRBD1 (6 bases). This CDR3 region has 12 residues. CDR1 and CDR2 from the germline V gene are DFQATT and SNEGSKA (reference sequence). The V gene lost 3 bases and the J gene lost 5 bases, with 7 bases spanning the gap. The CDR3 is CSARGTTGELFF. The CDR3 nucleotides read TGCAGTGCTAGGGGGACAACCGGGGAGCTGTTTTTT.

This chain uses TRBV7-2 with TRBJ1-5; D unclear. V was pared by 1 base and J by 4 bases, with 14 bases between. The germline V gene encodes CDR1 SGHTA and CDR2 FQGNSA. The length of the CDR3 is 16 residues. This CDR3 reads CASSLGFGQQNQPQHF. For the CDR3, the DNA is TGTGCCAGCAGCTTAGGTTTCGGCCAGCAAAATCAGCCCCAGCATTTT.

The gene calls are TRBV5-1 and TRBJ1-4; 8 nucleotides line up with TRBD1. With 4 bases clipped from V and 7 bases from J, the junction kept 3 bases outside the gene matches. This CDR3 comprises 13 residues. Germline values: CDR1 SGHRS, CDR2 YFSETQ. This CDR3 is CASSPDRAEKLFF. DNA of the CDR3: TGCGCCAGCAGCCCGGACAGGGCTGAAAAACTGTTTTTT.

The table lists this clonotype with many counts. This chain uses TRBV29-1 with TRBJ2-5; TRBD2 agrees at 10 bases. J lost 4 bases, V lost 3 bases, and 11 bases had no gene match. Germline lookup yields CDR1 SQVTM and CDR2 ANQGSEA. The CDR3 sequence is 16 residues long. The DNA for the CDR3 is TGCAGCGTTGATCCCTCAGCGGGGGGGCGCGGAGAGACCCAGTACTTC. Translation gives CSVDPSAGGRGETQYF.

This clonotype came up a few times. V and J are TRBV6-2 or TRBV6-3 and TRBJ1-5; weak D call: TRBD1 (6 bases). From germline, CDR1 is MNHEY and CDR2 SVGEGT. The V end lost 2 bases, the J end lost 2 bases, and 19 bases lay between the germline ends. The CDR3 extends over 18 amino acids. The CDR3 loop reads CASSYQGPGAVGNQPQHF. For the CDR3, the DNA is TGTGCCAGCAGTTACCAAGGACCAGGGGCCGTCGGCAATCAGCCCCAGCATTTT.

This clonotype has a count of ten or more. The chain links TRBV4-2 to TRBJ1-5; D gene unclear. The CDR3 contains 15 residues. Germline values: CDR1 LGHNA, CDR2 YNFKEQ. Trimming removed 0 bases at V and 0 bases at J, with 6 bases between. DNA of the CDR3: TGTGCCAGCAGCCAAGATTGGAATAGCAATCAGCCCCAGCATTTT. Translated: CASSQDWNSNQPQHF.

This clonotype was seen many times. V and J are TRBV6-2 or TRBV6-3 and TRBJ1-2; D gene unclear. CDR1 is MNHEY and CDR2 is SVGEGT in the germline V gene. The CDR3 consists of 14 residues. V lost 3 bases and J 8 bases, leaving 16 bases between the germline ends. The CDR3 sequence is CASSYWQTFSGYTF. Here the CDR3 DNA reads TGTGCCAGCAGTTATTGGCAGACATTCTCCGGCTACACCTTC.

The J gene is TRBJ1-2, the V gene TRBV9; 8 nucleotides align to TRBD1. J was trimmed by 3 bases and V by 3 bases; bases with no gene match: 7. The CDR3 length is 15 residues. From germline, CDR1 is SGDLS and CDR2 YYNGEE. CDR3 amino acids: CASSASDRADYGYTF. DNA of the CDR3: TGTGCCAGCAGCGCCTCGGACAGGGCGGACTATGGCTACACCTTC. The full variable domain, completed using reference TRBV9 and TRBJ1-2, is DSGVTQTPKHLITATGQRVTLRCSPRSGDLSVYWYQQSLDQGLQFLIQYYNGEERAKGNILERFSAQQFPDLHSELNLSSLELGDSALYFCASSASDRADYGYTFGSGTRLTVV.

The rearrangement uses TRBV4-2 and TRBJ1-5; 7 positions match TRBD1. The V and J ends lost 3 bases and 3 bases, in that order; junction bases with no gene match: 5. Germline values: CDR1 LGHNA, CDR2 YNFKEQ. This CDR3 is 15 amino acids long. CDR3 DNA sequence: TGTGCCAGCAGCCAGGGGACAGTTTACAATCAGCCCCAGCATTTT. Encoded protein: CASSQGTVYNQPQHF.

The chain employs TRBV10-3 and TRBJ2-1; the D gene is possibly TRBD2 (6 bases). CDR1 is ENHRY and CDR2 is SYGVKD in the germline V gene. The CDR3 extends over 14 amino acids. Trimming took off 4 bases at V and 2 bases at J, with 9 bases between the two ends. Here the CDR3 DNA reads TGTGCCATCAGTGGGCCGGGGGCCTACAATGAGCAGTTCTTC. Translation gives CAISGPGAYNEQFF.

This clonotype was counted a few times. The chain links TRBV9 to TRBJ1-1; D is unclear. V dropped 3 bases and J dropped 2 bases, with 14 bases sitting between them. Germline loops: CDR1 SGDLS, CDR2 YYNGEE. The CDR3 consists of 15 residues. The CDR3 spells CASSATDNRNTEAFF. As DNA, the CDR3 is TGTGCCAGCAGCGCGACCGACAACCGAAACACTGAAGCTTTCTTT.

In this sample, this clonotype turned up a few times. This sequence joins TRBV28 and TRBJ1-2; the match to TRBD1 covers 8 bases. Trimming cost V 9 bases and J 5 bases; bases outside gene matches: 14. CDR1 MDHEN and CDR2 SYDVKM come from the germline V gene. This CDR3 comprises 15 residues. In DNA, the CDR3 is TGTGCCAGTTCTATTATCCCAGGGGGCCAGTATGGCTACACCTTC. Translated, it gives CASSIIPGGQYGYTF.